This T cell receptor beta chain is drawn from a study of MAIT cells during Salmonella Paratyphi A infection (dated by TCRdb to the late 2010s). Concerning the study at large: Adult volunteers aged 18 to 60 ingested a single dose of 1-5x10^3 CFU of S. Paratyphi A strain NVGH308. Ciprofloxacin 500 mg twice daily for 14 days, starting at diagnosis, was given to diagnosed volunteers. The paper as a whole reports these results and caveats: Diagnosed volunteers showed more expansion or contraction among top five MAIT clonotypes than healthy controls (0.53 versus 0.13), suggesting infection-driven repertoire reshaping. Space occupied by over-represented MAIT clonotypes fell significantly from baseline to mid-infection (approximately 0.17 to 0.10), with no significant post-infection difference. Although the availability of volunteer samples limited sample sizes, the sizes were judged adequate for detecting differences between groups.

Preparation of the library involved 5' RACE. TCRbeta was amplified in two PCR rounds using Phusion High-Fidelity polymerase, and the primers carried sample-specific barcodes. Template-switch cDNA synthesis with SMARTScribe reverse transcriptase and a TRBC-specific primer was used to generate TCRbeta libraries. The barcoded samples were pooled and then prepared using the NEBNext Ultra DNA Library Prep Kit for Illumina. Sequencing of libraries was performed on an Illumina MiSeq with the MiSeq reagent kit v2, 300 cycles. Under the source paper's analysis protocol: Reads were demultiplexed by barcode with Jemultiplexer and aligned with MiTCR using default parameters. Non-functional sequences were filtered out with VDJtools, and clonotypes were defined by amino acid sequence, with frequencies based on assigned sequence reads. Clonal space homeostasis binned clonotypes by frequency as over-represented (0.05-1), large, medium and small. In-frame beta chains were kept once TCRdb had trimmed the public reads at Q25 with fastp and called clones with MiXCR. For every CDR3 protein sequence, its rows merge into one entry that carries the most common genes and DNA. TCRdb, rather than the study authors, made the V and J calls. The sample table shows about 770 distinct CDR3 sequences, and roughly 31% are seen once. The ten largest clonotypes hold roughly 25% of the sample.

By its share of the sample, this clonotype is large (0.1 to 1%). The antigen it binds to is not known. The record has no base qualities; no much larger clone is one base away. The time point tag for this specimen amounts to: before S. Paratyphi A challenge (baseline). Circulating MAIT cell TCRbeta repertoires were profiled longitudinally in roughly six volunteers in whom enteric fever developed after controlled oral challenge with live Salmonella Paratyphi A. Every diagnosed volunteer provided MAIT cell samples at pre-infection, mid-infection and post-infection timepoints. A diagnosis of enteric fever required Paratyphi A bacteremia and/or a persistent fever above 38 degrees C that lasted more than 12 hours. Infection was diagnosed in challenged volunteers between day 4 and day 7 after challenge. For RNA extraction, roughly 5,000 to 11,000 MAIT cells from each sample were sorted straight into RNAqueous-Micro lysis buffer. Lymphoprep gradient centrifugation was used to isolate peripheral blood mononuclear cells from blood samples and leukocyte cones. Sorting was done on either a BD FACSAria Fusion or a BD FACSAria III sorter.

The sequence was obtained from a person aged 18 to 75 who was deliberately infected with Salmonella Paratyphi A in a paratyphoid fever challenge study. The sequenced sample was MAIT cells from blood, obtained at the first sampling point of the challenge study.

This receptor carries the CDR3 CASSEGVATGELFF. The DNA sequence is as follows: TGTGCCAGCAGTGAAGGGGTTGCCACCGGGGAGCTGTTTTTT. The chain is encoded by TRBV6-1 joined to TRBJ2-2; the D gene cannot be resolved reliably. Via the germline V gene, CDR1 is MNHNS and CDR2 SASEGT. The junction shows trimming of 1 base on V and 4 bases on J, plus 7 bases between the germline ends. Measured from the cysteine to the phenylalanine, the CDR3 is 14 residues long. This entry keeps only the CDR3 DNA: 42 bases, framed from base 1.